This is a list of T cell receptor beta chains from one sample in a study of shared clonotypes between healthy human individuals. Profiled with immunoSEQ multiplex PCR; TCRdb holds only in-frame clones, not every one. Here the sample spans approximately 2.1 million clones, approximately 93% being singletons. Sequenced: naive CD4+ T cells from PBMCs. The receptors derive from a man aged 18 to 30 in good health. Some clones in this sample may be carry-over from other donors' samples. The CDR3 runs from the conserved cysteine through the conserved F or W. The order of the fields is V gene, D gene, J gene, clone size, CDR3 DNA, CDR3 protein. The D gene is left open where the match is weak. A clone size is listed for some rows: how often the clone was seen (once, few, many), or a class if it is expanded.

TRBV29-1,.,TRBJ2-3,few,TGCAGCGTTCGGAGCACAGATACGCAGTATTTT,CSVRSTDTQYF
TRBV7-3,TRBD1,TRBJ2-3,.,TGTGCCAGCAGAAGGACAGGGCGTACAGATACGCAGTATTTT,CASRRTGRTDTQYF
TRBV4-2,.,TRBJ1-2,.,TGTGCCAGCAGCCCCGAGACGGAGACCTATGGCTACACCTTC,CASSPETETYGYTF
TRBV10-3,TRBD1,TRBJ1-1,.,TGTGCCATCAGCAAGGAGGGACAGGGGGCTATGAACACTGAAGCTTTCTTT,CAISKEGQGAMNTEAFF
TRBV10-1,.,TRBJ2-1,.,TGCGCCAGCAGTGAGGCCGGGACCCGGGGTGAGCAGTTCTTC,CASSEAGTRGEQFF
TRBV18,.,TRBJ2-4,once,TGTGCCAGCTTGGAGGTTGTTAGCCCTAACATTCAGTACTTC,CASLEVVSPNIQYF
TRBV27,.,TRBJ2-1,.,TGTGCCAGCCGTTACAGGGACCACTACAATGAGCAGTTCTTC,CASRYRDHYNEQFF
TRBV6-5,.,TRBJ1-6,.,TGTGCCAGCAGTTACGGCAGGGTTTCACCCCTCCACTTT,CASSYGRVSPLHF
TRBV2,TRBD2,TRBJ2-5,.,TGTGCCAGCAAGGCTAGCGGGATCTACCAAGAGACCCAGTACTTC,CASKASGIYQETQYF
TRBV7-3,TRBD2,TRBJ2-7,.,TGTGCCAGCAGCCCCTCCAGCGGGAGAGTCCACGAGCAGTACTTC,CASSPSSGRVHEQYF
TRBV28,TRBD1,TRBJ1-5,.,TGTGCCAGCAGTTTAATGGATCGACAGGGGAATCAGCCCCAGCATTTT,CASSLMDRQGNQPQHF
TRBV4-1,TRBD2,TRBJ2-5,.,TGCGCCAGCAGCCAAAGTCGTCTAGCGGGAGCCCGCCGGTACTTC,CASSQSRLAGARRYF
TRBV28,TRBD1,TRBJ2-1,.,TGTGCCAGCCTTGGGGACAGGTCATCTTTCGGGTTCTTC,CASLGDRSSFGFF